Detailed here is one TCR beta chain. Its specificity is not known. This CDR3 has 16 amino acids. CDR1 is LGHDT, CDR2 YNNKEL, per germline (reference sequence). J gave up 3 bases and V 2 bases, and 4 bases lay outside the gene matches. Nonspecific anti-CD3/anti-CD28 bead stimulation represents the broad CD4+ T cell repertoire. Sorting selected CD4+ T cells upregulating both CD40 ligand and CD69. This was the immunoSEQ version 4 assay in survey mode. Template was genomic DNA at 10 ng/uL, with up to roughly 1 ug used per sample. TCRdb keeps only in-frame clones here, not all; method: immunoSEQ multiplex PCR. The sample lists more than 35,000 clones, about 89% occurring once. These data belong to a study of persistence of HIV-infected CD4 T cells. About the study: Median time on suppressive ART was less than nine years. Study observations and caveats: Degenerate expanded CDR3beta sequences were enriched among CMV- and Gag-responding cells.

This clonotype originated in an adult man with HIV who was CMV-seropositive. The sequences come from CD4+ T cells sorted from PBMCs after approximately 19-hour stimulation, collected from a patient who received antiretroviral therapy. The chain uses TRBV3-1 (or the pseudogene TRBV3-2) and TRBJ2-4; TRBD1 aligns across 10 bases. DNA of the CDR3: TGTGCCAGCAGCCAAAGGGACAGGGGAGACAAAAACATTCAGTACTTC. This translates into CASSQRDRGDKNIQYF.